The present TCR beta chain was sequenced within a study of cytomegalovirus exposure and HLA in healthy donors (TCRdb year 2017). Regarding the complete study: An earlier analysis of approximately 600 of the donors reported about 290 Gb of sequence data and 117 million unique TCR beta sequences from about 180 million T cells. Approximately 310 gigabases of sequencing data and tens of millions of unique TCR sequences were included in an early release covering under 650 HLA-typed donors. Among the 398 genotyped donors, about 85% belonged to the genetic ancestry cluster associated with self-reported Caucasian donors. The aim of the study was to test whether cataloging public T cell receptors could identify signatures of past pathogen exposure. The T cell repertoires of around 730 subjects were profiled by immunosequencing and related to cytomegalovirus serostatus. Along with the approximately 700-subject first cohort, a separate validation cohort of roughly 110 different subjects was used. The study combined high-throughput TCR immunosequencing, statistical association of individual TCRs with disease status, and machine learning to predict cytomegalovirus infection status. In a later analysis, previously published TCR beta repertoires from roughly 710 donors were re-analyzed and high-resolution HLA genotyping was added so that TCR occurrence patterns could be studied. The later analysis used no new phenotypic data to find candidate immune exposures, relying instead on TCR beta sequences and their occurrence across donors. In an earlier analysis of 587 of the donors, high-throughput TCR beta sequencing was used to judge whether each TCR beta V gene segment behaved as functional or pseudogenic. Donor age, sex, ethnicity and CMV serostatus were compiled alongside the repertoire data. Genome-wide SNP genotypes for about 55% of the 666 donors were used in a later genetic analysis, which treated that subset as a discovery cohort. All discovery cohort repertoires had been generated on a single sequencing platform. HLA typing covered class I and class II loci at four-digit resolution. The number of typed donors differed by locus: roughly 629-640 for A, B, C, DRB1 and DQB1; some 500 for DQA1; approximately 610 for DPA1; and about 470 for DPB1. A few DR-DQ haplotypes were handled as single units for association and clustering because linkage in the cohort was strong. Across about 380 genotyped donors of the cohort, an average of about 200,000 unique TCR beta nucleotide sequences per donor were sequenced, and roughly 17% of those sequences were non-productive. General conclusions and limits of the study: Most TCR sequences were seen in very few donors, while some public TCRs were found in many individuals. In a later analysis, the rate of TCR association differed among HLA loci, with DRB1 alleles having the most associated TCRs and HLA-C alleles having the fewest. In a later genetic analysis, fewer N-insertions in productive TCRs were reported among donors in an Asian-associated ancestry cluster than the roughly 700-donor mean. V-gene and J-gene trimming of TCR beta chains was associated with a missense DCLRE1C variant in a later genetic analysis, and the association was replicated in an independent cohort. In a later analysis, HLA-associated TCR beta chains showed more clonal expansion and lower generation probabilities than non-associated chains that were equally common. In vitro tests confirmed that a few of the cytomegalovirus-associated TCR beta chains recognize cytomegalovirus antigens. The sequencing pipeline was judged likely to have produced a cluster of highly shared sequence variants as a technical artifact. Because HLA typing was missing for some donors at each locus, association tests included only the typed subset. When HLA alleles, especially DR and DQ, strongly co-occurred, TCR associations were difficult to assign to individual alleles. The study listed 164 TCR beta chains as associated with cytomegalovirus. A later analysis associated some 17,000 TCR beta sequences with specific HLA alleles at a false discovery rate of 0.05. In both the original and validation cohorts, the classifier was reported to diagnose cytomegalovirus status with high specificity and sensitivity. An earlier analysis of some 590 of the donors showed that most TCR beta V segments appeared in productive rearrangements either about 87% or about 30% of the time, which broadly matched IMGT annotations. Some IMGT-functional V segments, including TRBV6-2 and TRBV6-3, could not be told apart with the 87-base-pair reads, so those segments were excluded. Because counts were too low, about 18 rarely observed V segments, including chromosome 9 orphons, were left out of the earlier analysis of a few hundred of the donors. Several of the top co-occurrence clusters appeared to be linked to parvovirus B19, influenza, CMV and Epstein-Barr virus, according to a later analysis. The cohort was sequenced for TCR beta chains only, and without alpha or paired-chain data the features that could be detected were limited. Linkage disequilibrium might explain the correlated functional status among segregating V segments, but an unknown experimental factor could not be excluded. For the cohort, immune exposure information was limited to CMV serostatus. A further reported finding was that TCR beta sequences accurately predicted the HLA-A and HLA-B alleles for most subjects in the first cohort. Roughly uniform sequencing depth across donors was assumed in presence/absence analyses, although this assumption may not hold. It was suggested by the authors that the approach could potentially be generalized to other disease states and immunological phenotypes. According to a later analysis, most CMV-associated TCR beta chains appeared to be HLA-restricted, and the HLA associations seemed to be driven largely by CMV exposure.

Library construction relied on the immunoSEQ multiplex PCR assay. A mixture of 60 forward primers for TCR Vbeta segments and 13 reverse primers for TCR Jbeta segments was used in the multiplex PCR. The CDR3 region of rearranged TCR beta genes was amplified from genomic DNA with a multiplex PCR assay. On the Illumina HiSeq System, the amplified TCR beta libraries were sequenced as 87-base-pair reads. Per the source publication's procedure: A later analysis counted 75 million to 100 million unique TCR beta chains across the 650 to 800 repertoires, and around 12 million of these chains were shared by at least two donors. To remove PCR and sequencing errors, raw reads were error-corrected and collapsed into unique sequences using a nearest-neighbor algorithm that merged closely related sequences. V, D and J gene segments were assigned by aligning CDR3 sequences to IMGT reference sequences. For a sequence to be retained, a match of at least six nucleotides was required to both a V gene segment and a J gene segment. Rearrangements were called productive when the CDR3 lacked stop codons and stayed in frame with V and J; all others were non-productive. Following IMGT convention, CDR3 was defined as the stretch from the second conserved V-encoded cysteine to the conserved J-encoded phenylalanine. The earlier analysis of more than 450 of the donors excluded sequences that lacked an unambiguous match to a single V gene segment. In an earlier analysis of 587 of the donors, a V segment was called functional when productive rearrangements were above 56.7%, and segregating when the standard deviation between donors exceeded 5%. A statistical classification framework was built to diagnose cytomegalovirus status from the catalog of TCR beta chain sequences. A later analysis assigned V and J genes by comparing TCR nucleotide sequences with IMGT/GENE-DB human TR gene sequences. In a later analysis, CDR3 sequences and most-parsimonious VDJ recombination scenarios were assigned using the TCRdist pipeline. In a later analysis, each TCR beta chain was defined by its CDR3 amino acid sequence together with its V-gene family, and reads lacking a unique V-gene family were excluded. A later analysis removed 592 highly shared, low-generation-probability nucleotide sequences to deal with suspected cross-contamination and a sequencing artifact. In a later analysis, a clonal expansion index for each public chain was calculated from normalized within-repertoire ranks of inferred template counts. In a later analysis, generation probabilities were computed using a VDJ recombination model fitted to out-of-frame rearrangements, and the results were checked against IGoR. In a later analysis, TCR-TCR, TCR-HLA and TCR-CMV co-occurrence was scored with hypergeometric tests, and a repertoire-size bias correction was applied to TCR pairs. A later analysis estimated false discovery rates by permuting HLA or CMV assignments 20 times. In a later analysis, co-occurring TCRs were grouped using DBSCAN, and TCRdist sequence similarity was added for clustering within HLA-allele-positive subsets. Repertoires with fewer than 30,000 or more than 120,000 public chains, plus five repertoires with anomalous nucleotide sharing, were excluded from co-occurrence clustering. TCRdb mirrors the immuneACCESS table, restricted to in-frame sequences. Some clones are absent from its copies; in checked studies, under half trace to an unresolved V gene, and the reason for the others is unknown. Clone size and V and J calls were adopted from that table, with D and trimming inferred from the DNA. The sample table includes 100,000 to 150,000 clones. The top ten hold around 1.6% of the sample.

In the case of this clone: What antigen it recognizes has not been identified. Within the sample, other DNA sequences also encode this same CDR3.

The germline V gene encodes CDR1 MNHEY and CDR2 SMNVEV (reference sequence). V sheds 2 bases and J sheds 1 base, leaving 5 bases between their ends. There are 13 amino acids in the CDR3, from cysteine to phenylalanine inclusive. CDR3 DNA is the only sequence kept; it has 39 bases, read in frame from the first base. The cohort was made up of 500 to 800 healthy bone marrow donors. At the time of sampling, every cohort member was nominally healthy, though immune exposures that went unrecorded were likely present. The donor was CMV seronegative and was included in the group of about 350 seronegative cohort members. A peripheral blood sample was provided by each donor, and peripheral blood mononuclear cells were used for TCR beta sequencing. The Qiagen DNeasy Blood Extraction Kit was used to extract genomic DNA from the blood cell samples.

The sequence joins TRBV27 to TRBJ1-1, and the D gene may be TRBD1, 5 bases matching. Material for sequencing was PBMCs. This TCR was recovered from a man aged 18 to 35 in good health and CMV-seronegative. The nucleotide sequence reads as follows: TGTGCCAGCAGTTTAACAGGGAACACTGAAGCTTTCTTT. Its protein is CASSLTGNTEAFF.